The T cell receptor beta chain under discussion was sequenced for a study of blood T cells in healthy people across ages. Germline V CDR1 and CDR2: DFQATT, SNEGSKA (reference sequence). The CDR3 has 14 amino acids. The V and J ends lost 5 bases and 2 bases, in that order; junction bases with no gene match: 6. In its sample, this clonotype was seen a few times. Combining a sample-barcoded 5' primer with a J-beta primer mix, a second PCR ran for roughly 7 to 11 cycles. With 12 random nucleotides, a template-switch adaptor tagged each individual cDNA molecule. MiXCR, run by TCRdb on the 5' RACE reads, gives a single entry per CDR3 protein. The sample has 700,000 or so distinct CDR3 sequences, 22% seen once.

The V call is TRBV20-1, the J call TRBJ1-5; 7 nucleotides line up with TRBD1. The source of this sequence is an older man in good health. The material sequenced was blood. As DNA, the CDR3 is TGCAGTGCTCGGGACAGCGGGGGCAATCAGCCCCAGCATTTT. It encodes CSARDSGGNQPQHF.